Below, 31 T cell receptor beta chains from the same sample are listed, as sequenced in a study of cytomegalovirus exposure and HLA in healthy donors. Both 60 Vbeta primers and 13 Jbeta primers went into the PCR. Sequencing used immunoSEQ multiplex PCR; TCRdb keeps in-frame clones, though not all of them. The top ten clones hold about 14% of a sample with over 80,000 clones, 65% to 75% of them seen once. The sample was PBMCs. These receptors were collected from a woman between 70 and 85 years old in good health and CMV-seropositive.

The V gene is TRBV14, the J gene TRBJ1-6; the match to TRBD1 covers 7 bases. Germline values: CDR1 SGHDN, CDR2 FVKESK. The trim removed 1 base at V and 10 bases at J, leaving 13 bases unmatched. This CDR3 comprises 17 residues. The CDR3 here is CASSQAALRQGQSPLHF. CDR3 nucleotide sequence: TGTGCCAGCAGCCAAGCTGCCCTTAGACAGGGTCAATCACCCCTCCACTTT.

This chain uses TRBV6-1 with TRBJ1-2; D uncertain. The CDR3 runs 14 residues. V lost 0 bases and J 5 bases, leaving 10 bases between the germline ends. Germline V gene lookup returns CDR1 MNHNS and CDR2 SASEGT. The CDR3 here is CASSEAIELYGYTF. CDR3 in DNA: TGTGCCAGCAGTGAAGCGATAGAACTATATGGCTACACCTTC.

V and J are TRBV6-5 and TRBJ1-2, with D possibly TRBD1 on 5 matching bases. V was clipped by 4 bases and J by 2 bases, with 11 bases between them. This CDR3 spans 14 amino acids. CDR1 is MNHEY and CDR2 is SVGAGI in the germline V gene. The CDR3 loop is CASSFFRTNYGYTF. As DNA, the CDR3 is TGTGCCAGCAGTTTTTTCCGGACAAACTATGGCTACACCTTC.

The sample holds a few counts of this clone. DNA of the CDR3: TGCGCCAGCAGTCATGTGCACTCTTGGAATCAGCCCCAGCATTTT. Its translation: CASSHVHSWNQPQHF. This chain connects TRBV23-1 to TRBJ1-5; no definite D call. TRBV23-1 is an ORF, and what it does is uncertain. Trimming removed 3 bases at V and 4 bases at J, with 13 bases between. The CDR3 runs to 15 residues.

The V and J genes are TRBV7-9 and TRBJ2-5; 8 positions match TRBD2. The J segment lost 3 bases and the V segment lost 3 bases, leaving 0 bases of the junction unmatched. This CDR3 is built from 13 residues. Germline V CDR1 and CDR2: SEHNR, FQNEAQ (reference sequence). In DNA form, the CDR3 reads TGTGCCAGCAGCTTCGGGAGGGAAGAGACCCAGTACTTC. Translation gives CASSFGREETQYF. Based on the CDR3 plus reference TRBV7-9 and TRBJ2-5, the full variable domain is DTGVSQNPRHKITKRGQNVTFRCDPISEHNRLYWYRQTLGQGPEFLTYFQNEAQLEKSRLLSDRFSAERPKGSFSTLEIQRTEQGDSAMYLCASSFGREETQYFGPGTRLLVL.

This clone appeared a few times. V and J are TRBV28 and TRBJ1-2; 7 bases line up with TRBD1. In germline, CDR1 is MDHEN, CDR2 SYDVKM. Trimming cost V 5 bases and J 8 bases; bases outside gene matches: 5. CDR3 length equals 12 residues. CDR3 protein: CASSPTGVGYTF. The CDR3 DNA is TGTGCCAGCAGTCCAACAGGGGTAGGCTACACCTTC.

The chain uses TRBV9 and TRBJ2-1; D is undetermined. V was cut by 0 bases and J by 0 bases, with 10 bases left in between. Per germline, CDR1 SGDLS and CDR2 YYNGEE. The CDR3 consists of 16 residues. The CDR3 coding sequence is TGTGCCAGCAGCGTAGTTGGTAGGAGCTCCTACAATGAGCAGTTCTTC. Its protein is CASSVVGRSSYNEQFF. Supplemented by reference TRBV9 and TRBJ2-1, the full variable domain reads DSGVTQTPKHLITATGQRVTLRCSPRSGDLSVYWYQQSLDQGLQFLIQYYNGEERAKGNILERFSAQQFPDLHSELNLSSLELGDSALYFCASSVVGRSSYNEQFFGPGTRLTVL.

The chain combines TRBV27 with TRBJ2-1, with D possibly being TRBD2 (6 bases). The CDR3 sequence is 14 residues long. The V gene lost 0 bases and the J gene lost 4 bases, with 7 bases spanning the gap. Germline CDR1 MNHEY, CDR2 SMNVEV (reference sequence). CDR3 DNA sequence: TGTGCCAGCAGTTTATCGGGGGGTTACAATGAGCAGTTCTTC. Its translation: CASSLSGGYNEQFF.

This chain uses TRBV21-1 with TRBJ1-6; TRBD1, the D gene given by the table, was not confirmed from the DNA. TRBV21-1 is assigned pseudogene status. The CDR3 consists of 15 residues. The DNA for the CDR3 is TGTGCCAGCAGCGGGGGACAGGGACTGGACTCACCCCTCCACTTT. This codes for CASSGGQGLDSPLHF.

CDR3 region: CASSPLVGGYEQYF. Here the CDR3 DNA reads TGTGCCAGCTCACCACTCGTAGGAGGGTACGAGCAGTACTTC. J is TRBJ2-7 and V is TRBV18, with D possibly TRBD2 on 6 matching bases. The CDR3 is 14 amino acids. V was shortened by 1 base and J by 4 bases, with 11 bases between the two germline ends. CDR1 and CDR2 (germline): KGHSH, LQKENI.

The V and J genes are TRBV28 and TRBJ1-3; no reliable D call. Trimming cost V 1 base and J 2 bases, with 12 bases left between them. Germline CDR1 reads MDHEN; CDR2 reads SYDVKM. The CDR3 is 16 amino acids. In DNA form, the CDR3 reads TGTGCCAGCAGTTTATCTCGGGTACGGGCTGGAAACACCATATATTTT. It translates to CASSLSRVRAGNTIYF.

This CDR3 reads CASSLETSGSITDTQYF. In DNA, the CDR3 is TGTGCCAGCAGCTTAGAGACTAGCGGGAGTATTACAGATACGCAGTATTTT. The chain has TRBV7-9 and TRBJ2-3, with TRBD2 matching 12 bases. Germline V CDR1 and CDR2: SEHNR, FQNEAQ (reference sequence). Trimming took 1 base from V and 3 from J; bases not matched to a gene: 5. The CDR3 sequence is 17 residues long.

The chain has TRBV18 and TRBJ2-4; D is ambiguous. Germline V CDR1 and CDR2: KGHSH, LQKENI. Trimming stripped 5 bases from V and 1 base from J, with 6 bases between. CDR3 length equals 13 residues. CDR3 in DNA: TGTGCCAGCTCAGAGGCGGCCAAAAACATTCAGTACTTC. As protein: CASSEAAKNIQYF. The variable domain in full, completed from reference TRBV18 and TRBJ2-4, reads NAGVMQNPRHLVRRRGQEARLRCSPMKGHSHVYWYRQLPEEGLKFMVYLQKENIIDESGMPKERFSAEFPKEGPSILRIQQVVRGDSAAYFCASSEAAKNIQYFGAGTRLSVL.

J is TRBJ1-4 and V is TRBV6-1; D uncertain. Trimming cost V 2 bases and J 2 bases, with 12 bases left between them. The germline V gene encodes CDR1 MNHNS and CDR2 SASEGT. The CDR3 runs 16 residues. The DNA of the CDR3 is TGTGCCAGCAGTGAATGGCCCCGAGGGACTAATGAAAAACTGTTTTTT. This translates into CASSEWPRGTNEKLFF.

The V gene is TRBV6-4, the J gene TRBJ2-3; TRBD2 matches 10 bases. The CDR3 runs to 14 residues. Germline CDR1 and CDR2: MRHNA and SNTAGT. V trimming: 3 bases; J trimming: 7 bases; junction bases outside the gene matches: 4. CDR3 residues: CASSESSGSYTQYF. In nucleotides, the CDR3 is TGTGCCAGCAGTGAATCTAGCGGGAGTTATACGCAGTATTTT.

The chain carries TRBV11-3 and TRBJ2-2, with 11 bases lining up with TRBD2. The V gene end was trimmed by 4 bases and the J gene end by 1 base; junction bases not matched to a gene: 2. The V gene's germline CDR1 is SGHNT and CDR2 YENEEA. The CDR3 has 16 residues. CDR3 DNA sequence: TGTGCCAGCAGCTGGGGACTAGCGGAGAACACCGGGGAGCTGTTTTTT. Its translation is CASSWGLAENTGELFF.

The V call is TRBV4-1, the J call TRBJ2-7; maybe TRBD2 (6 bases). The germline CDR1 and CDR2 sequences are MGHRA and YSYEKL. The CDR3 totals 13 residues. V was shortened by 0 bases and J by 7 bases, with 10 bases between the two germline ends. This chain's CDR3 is CASSQEPGGEQYF. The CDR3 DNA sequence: TGCGCCAGCAGCCAAGAGCCCGGAGGGGAGCAGTACTTC.

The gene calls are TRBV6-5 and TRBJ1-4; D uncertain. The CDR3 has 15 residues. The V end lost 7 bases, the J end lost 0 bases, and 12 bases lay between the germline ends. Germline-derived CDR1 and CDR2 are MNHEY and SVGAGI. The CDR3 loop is CASKRSLATNEKLFF. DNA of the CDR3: TGTGCCAGCAAGCGCAGCCTTGCAACTAATGAAAAACTGTTTTTT.

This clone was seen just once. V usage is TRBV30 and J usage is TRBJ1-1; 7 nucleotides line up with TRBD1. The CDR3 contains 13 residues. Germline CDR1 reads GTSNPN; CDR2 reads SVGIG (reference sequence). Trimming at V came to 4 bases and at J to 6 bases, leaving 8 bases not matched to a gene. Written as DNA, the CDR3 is TGTGCCTGGAAACGGCAGGGGGGCGCTGAAGCTTTCTTT. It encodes CAWKRQGGAEAFF.

The CDR3 region is CASSDTRTANTEAFF. The CDR3 coding sequence is TGTGCCAGCAGTGATACCCGGACAGCTAACACTGAAGCTTTCTTT. The chain is built from TRBV6-1 and TRBJ1-1, with D perhaps matching TRBD1 (6 bases). Germline V gene lookup returns CDR1 MNHNS and CDR2 SASEGT. V gave up 3 bases and J gave up 2 bases, with 13 bases separating them. This CDR3 region has 15 residues.

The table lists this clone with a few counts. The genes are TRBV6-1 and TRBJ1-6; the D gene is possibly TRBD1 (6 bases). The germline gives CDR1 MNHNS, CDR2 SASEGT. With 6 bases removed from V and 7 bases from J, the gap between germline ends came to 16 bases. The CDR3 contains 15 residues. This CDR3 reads CASSGQTAINSPLHF. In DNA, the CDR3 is TGTGCCAGCAGCGGACAGACAGCCATCAATTCACCCCTCCACTTT.

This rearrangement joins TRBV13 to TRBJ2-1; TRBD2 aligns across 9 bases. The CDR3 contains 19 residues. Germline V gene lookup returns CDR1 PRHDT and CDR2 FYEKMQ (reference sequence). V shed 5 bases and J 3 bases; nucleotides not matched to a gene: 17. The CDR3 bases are TGTGCCAGCAGCCGTAAAGCACCTATAGCGGGGGCCAGCTACAATGAGCAGTTCTTC. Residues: CASSRKAPIAGASYNEQFF.

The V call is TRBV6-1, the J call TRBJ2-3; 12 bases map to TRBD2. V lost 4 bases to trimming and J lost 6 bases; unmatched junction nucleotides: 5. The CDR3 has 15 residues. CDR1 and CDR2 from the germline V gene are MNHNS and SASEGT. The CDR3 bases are TGTGCCAGCAGTGTCCTAGCGGGAGGGCCTGATACGCAGTATTTT. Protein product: CASSVLAGGPDTQYF.

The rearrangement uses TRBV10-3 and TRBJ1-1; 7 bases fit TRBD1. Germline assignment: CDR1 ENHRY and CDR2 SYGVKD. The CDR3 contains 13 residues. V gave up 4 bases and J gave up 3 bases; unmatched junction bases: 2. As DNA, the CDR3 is TGTGCCATCAGTGGACAGGGCCACACTGAAGCTTTCTTT. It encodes CAISGQGHTEAFF.

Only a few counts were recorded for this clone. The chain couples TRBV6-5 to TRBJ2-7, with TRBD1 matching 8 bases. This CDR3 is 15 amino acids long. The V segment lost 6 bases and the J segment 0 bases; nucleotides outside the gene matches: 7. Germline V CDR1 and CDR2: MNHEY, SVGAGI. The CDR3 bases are TGTGCCAGCAGCCAGGACAGGGTAATCTCCTACGAGCAGTACTTC. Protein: CASSQDRVISYEQYF.

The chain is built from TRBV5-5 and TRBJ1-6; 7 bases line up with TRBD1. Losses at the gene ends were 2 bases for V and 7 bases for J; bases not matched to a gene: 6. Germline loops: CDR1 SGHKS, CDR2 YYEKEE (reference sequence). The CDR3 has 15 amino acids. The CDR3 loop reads CASSFYDRDNSPLHF. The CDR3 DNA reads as TGTGCCAGCAGCTTCTATGACAGGGACAATTCACCCCTCCACTTT.

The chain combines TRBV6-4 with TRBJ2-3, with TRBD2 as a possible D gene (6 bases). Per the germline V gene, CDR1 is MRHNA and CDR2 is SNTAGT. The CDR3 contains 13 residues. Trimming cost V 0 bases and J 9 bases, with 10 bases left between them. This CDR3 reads CASSDSRRDTQYF. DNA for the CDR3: TGTGCCAGCAGTGACTCGAGGAGGGACACGCAGTATTTT.

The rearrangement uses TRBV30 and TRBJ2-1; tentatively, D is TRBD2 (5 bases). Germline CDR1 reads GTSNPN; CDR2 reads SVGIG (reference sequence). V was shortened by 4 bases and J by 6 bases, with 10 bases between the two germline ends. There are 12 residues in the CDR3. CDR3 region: CAWKDSFNEQFF. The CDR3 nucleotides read TGTGCCTGGAAGGACTCTTTCAATGAGCAGTTCTTC.

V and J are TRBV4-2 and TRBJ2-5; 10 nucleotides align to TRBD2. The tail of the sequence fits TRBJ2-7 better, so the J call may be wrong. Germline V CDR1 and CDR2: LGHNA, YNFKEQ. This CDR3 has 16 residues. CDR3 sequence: CASSQDGASGSYEQYF. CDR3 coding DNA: TGTGCCAGCAGCCAAGATGGGGCTAGCGGGAGCTACGAGCAGTACTTC.

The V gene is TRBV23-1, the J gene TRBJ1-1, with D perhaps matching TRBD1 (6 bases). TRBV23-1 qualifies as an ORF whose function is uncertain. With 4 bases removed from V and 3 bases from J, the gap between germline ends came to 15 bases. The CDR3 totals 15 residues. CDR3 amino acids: CASSRRQASDTEAFF. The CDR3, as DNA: TGCGCCAGCAGTCGTCGACAGGCATCGGACACTGAAGCTTTCTTT.

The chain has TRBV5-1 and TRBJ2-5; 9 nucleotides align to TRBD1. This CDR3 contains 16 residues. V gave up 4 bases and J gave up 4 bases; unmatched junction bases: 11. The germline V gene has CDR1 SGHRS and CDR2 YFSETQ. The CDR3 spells CASSQSTGTGRETQYF. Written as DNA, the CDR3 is TGCGCCAGCAGCCAATCAACCGGGACAGGGAGAGAGACCCAGTACTTC.